This T cell receptor (beta chain) was identified during a study of blood T cells in healthy people across ages (dated by TCRdb to 2015 to 2017). Regarding the complete study: In model experiments, roughly one uniquely barcoded TCR beta cDNA molecule per two T cells was captured by template switching. The donors were divided into four age groups: young (average approximately 17 years), middle-aged (under 40), aged (around 67) and long-lived (about 79). To avoid experimental bias, donors of different ages were spread randomly across the sequencing lanes. For two donors (one aged 18 to 30 and one aged 80 or older), the study analyzed two additional independent replicas of 1 million unique cDNA reads from the same blood draw. The study measured age-related changes in TCR beta repertoire diversity using deep sequencing normalized with unique cDNA molecular identifiers. The study at large found these results: Observed TCR beta diversity correlated strongly with the percentage of naive T cells measured by flow cytometry. Total diversity estimates from one million sequenced T cells were considered lower bounds and underestimates. Donor CMV infection status was unknown, potentially confounding age-related changes in expanded clonotypes. Conclusive comparison of naive and antigen-experienced compartments was prevented by the profiling of bulk unsorted PBMCs. As age increased, observed TCR beta diversity per million T cells dropped in a roughly linear way, and a significant reduction was already evident by age about 40. Compared with the aged group, more naive CD4+ T cells, fewer expanded clones and increased TCR diversity were shown by the long-lived group, suggesting age selection.

The donors were some 36 Caucasian individuals from Russia, aged roughly 6 to 100 years, who were systemically healthy. Each donor gave around 9.8 milliliters of peripheral blood, collected into EDTA-treated Vacutainer tubes. PBMCs were isolated by Ficoll-Paque density-gradient centrifugation, with at least 6 million obtained per sample. Total RNA was extracted from PBMCs with Trizol reagent, with at least 5.5 micrograms obtained per sample. Naive CD45RAhigh/CD27high T cell percentages were measured by flow cytometry on a PBMC aliquot from every donor. Notes on this clonotype: Its antigen is not yet known. Base qualities were left out, and no much larger clone turns up one base away.

The library was obtained by 5' RACE. These reads were obtained on an Illumina HiSeq 2500. A second PCR of about 7 to 12 cycles was run with a J-beta primer mix and a sample-barcoded 5' primer. Each TCR beta cDNA molecule received a unique molecular identifier from a template-switch 5' adaptor carrying 12 random nucleotides. Each sample yielded at least 2.5 million CDR3-containing paired-end reads. First-strand cDNA synthesis was performed from all RNA using the Mint cDNA synthesis kit, with priming by a TRBC-specific oligonucleotide. All cDNA was treated with uracil-DNA glycosylase and then went through a first 18-cycle PCR with the universal primers M1SS and BC2_uni_R. From the authors' description of their analysis: For normalization, 1 million high-quality reads were randomly selected from each sample, with every read carrying a distinct molecular identifier. Instead of being binned into consensus sequences, reads with shared molecular identifiers were discarded. MiTCR, run with a Q25 quality threshold and the strictest error-elimination algorithm, handled CDR3 identification, clonotype clustering and error correction. A nonparametric unseen species model using Euler transformation provided a lower-bound estimate of total TCR beta diversity. The public sequencing data were trimmed at Q25 with fastp and processed into clonotypes with MiXCR by TCRdb, which kept only in-frame beta chains. Each CDR3 protein gets just one entry, which takes the most common genes and DNA from the rows behind it. The V and J calls and clone size are TCRdb's, not the authors'. The sample has hundreds of thousands of distinct CDR3 sequences on record, about 62% of them singletons. Around 20% of the sample is taken by the ten largest.

The germline ends are 14 bases apart after V is trimmed by 2 bases and J by 0 bases. The CDR3 numbers 18 residues from cysteine through phenylalanine. The CDR3 DNA has 54 bases and is translated from base 1. The receptor was derived from a man aged 25 to 45 in good health. Material: blood. Recombination connected TRBV12-3 or TRBV12-4 to TRBJ2-6; the D gene could be either TRBD1 or TRBD2, each agreeing at 5 bases. The CDR3 protein: CASSLRGRRDSGANVLTF. The nucleotide sequence reads TGTGCCAGCAGTTTACGGGGACGACGGGACTCTGGGGCCAACGTCCTGACTTTC.